This T cell receptor beta chain derives from a study of shared clonotypes between healthy human individuals. Looking at the study overall: The plates for each donor numbered three CD4 naive, three CD4 memory, two CD8 naive and one CD8 memory. Study conclusions and caveats: Non-shared clonotypes showed lower generation probabilities than clonotypes common to all four donors.

Generated by immunoSEQ multiplex PCR, the TCRdb table keeps only in-frame clones and is missing some. The data contain about 2.4 million clones, over 85% of them singletons. This clone was counted a few times. Its matching antigen is unknown. Healthy and HIV-negative, the adult donors had no recent acute infections or vaccinations. Trimming removed 0 bases from V and 9 bases from J, with 11 bases in between. The CDR3 is made up of 14 amino acids. Germline lookup yields CDR1 MNHNS and CDR2 SASEGT. This sequence was found in a young man in good health. Some clones in this sample may be carry-over from other donors' samples. V is TRBV6-1 and J is TRBJ2-2; D unresolved. Sequencing used naive CD4+ T cells from PBMCs. The sample's subset: CD45RA+ positively selected. The CDR3 protein is CASSEALGGRELFF. CDR3 in DNA: TGTGCCAGCAGTGAAGCGCTCGGCGGCCGGGAGCTGTTTTTT.